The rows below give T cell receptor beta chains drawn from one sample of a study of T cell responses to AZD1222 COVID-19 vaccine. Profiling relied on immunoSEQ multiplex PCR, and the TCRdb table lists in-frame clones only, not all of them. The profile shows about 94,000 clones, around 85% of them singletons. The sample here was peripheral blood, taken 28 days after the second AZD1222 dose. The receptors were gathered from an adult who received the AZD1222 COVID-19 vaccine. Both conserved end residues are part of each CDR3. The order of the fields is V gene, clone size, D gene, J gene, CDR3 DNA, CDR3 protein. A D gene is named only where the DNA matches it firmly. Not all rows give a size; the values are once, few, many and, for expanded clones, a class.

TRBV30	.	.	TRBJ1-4	TGTGCCTGGAGAGAAAATGAAAAACTGTTTTTT	CAWRENEKLFF
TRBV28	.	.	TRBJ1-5	TGTGCCAGCAGCCTAAGGGGGTACGGTCAGCCCCAGCATTTT	CASSLRGYGQPQHF
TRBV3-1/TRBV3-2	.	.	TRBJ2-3	TGTGCCAGCAGCCTTTTTGGGGATACGCAGTATTTT	CASSLFGDTQYF
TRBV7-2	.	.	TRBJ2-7	TGTGCCAGCATGGCCCTTTCCACGGACGAGCAGTACTTC	CASMALSTDEQYF
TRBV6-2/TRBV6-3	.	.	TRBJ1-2	TGTGCCAGCAGTTACTCATGGCAGAGAGCTCACTATGGCTACACCTTC	CASSYSWQRAHYGYTF
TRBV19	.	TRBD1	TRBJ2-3	TGTGCCAGTAGTAGAGGGACAGGGCAGACAGATACGCAGTATTTT	CASSRGTGQTDTQYF
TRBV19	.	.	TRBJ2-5	TGTGCCAGTAGTTCTGGGACTCGTGGGACCCAGTACTTC	CASSSGTRGTQYF
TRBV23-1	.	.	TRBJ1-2	TGCGCCAGCAGTCTGGGACCCATGTCTGGGGATTTTGGCTACACCTTC	CASSLGPMSGDFGYTF
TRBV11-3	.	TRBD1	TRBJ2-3	TGTGCCAGCAGCCTGGACAGGGGCGCAGATACGCAGTATTTT	CASSLDRGADTQYF
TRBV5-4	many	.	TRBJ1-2	TGTGCCAGCAGTCCGACTACGGGACGGAGTATCGTCTATGGCTACACCTTC	CASSPTTGRSIVYGYTF
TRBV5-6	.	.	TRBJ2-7	TGTGCCAGCAGTTCAGGGCTCTCCTACGAGCAGTACTTC	CASSSGLSYEQYF
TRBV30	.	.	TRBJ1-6	TGTGCCTGGAGGGGGAACAGTGCTTCACCCCTCCACTTT	CAWRGNSASPLHF
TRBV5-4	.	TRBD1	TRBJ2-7	TGTGCCAGCAGCTCGCGCCGGGACAGCTCCTACGAGCAGTACTTC	CASSSRRDSSYEQYF
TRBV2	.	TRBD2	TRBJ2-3	TGTGCCAGCAGTCTTAGCGGGAGTGGAGATACGCAGTATTTT	CASSLSGSGDTQYF
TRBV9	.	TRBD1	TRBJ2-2	TGTGCCAGCAGCCCCGAGGGGGCCGCCGGGGAGCTGTTTTTT	CASSPEGAAGELFF
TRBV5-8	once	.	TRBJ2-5	TGTGCCAGCAGCTTCGGCAGGGACCTTCAAGAGACCCAGTACTTC	CASSFGRDLQETQYF
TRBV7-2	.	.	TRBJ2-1	TGTGCCAGCAGCCCGGACTGGGTAACTTACAATGAGCAGTTCTTC	CASSPDWVTYNEQFF
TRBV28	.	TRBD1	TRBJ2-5	TGTGCCAGCAGTTTCGTGGGACAGCAAGAGACCCAGTACTTC	CASSFVGQQETQYF
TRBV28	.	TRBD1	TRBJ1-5	TGTGCCAGCAGCAGCGGGACAGTGAATCAGCCCCAGCATTTT	CASSSGTVNQPQHF
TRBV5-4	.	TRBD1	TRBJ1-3	TGTGCCAGCAGCTCCGGACAGGGGGCGGCAGGAAACACCATATATTTT	CASSSGQGAAGNTIYF
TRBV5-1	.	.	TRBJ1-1	TGCGCCAGCAGATTTTCGGGAGATCGAGGGACTGAAGCTTTCTTT	CASRFSGDRGTEAFF
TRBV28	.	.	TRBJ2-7	TGTGCCAGCAGTTTGGGGGTCGACTACGAGCAGTACTTC	CASSLGVDYEQYF
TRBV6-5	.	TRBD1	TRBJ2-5	TGTGCCAGCGAAAGGGACAGGGGGCTTCAGACCCAGTACTTC	CASERDRGLQTQYF
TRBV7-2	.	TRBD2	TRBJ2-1	TGTGCCAGCAGCTTAGCGAGCGGGAGAGTAAATGAGCAGTTCTTC	CASSLASGRVNEQFF
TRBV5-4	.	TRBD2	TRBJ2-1	TGTGCCAGCAGGGCGACTAGCGGGCGGGACAATGAGCAGTTCTTC	CASRATSGRDNEQFF
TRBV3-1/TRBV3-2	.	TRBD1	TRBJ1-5	TGTGCCAGCAGCCAAGCAGGGGGCGGGGGGGATCAGCCCCAGCATTTT	CASSQAGGGGDQPQHF
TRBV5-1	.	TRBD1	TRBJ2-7	TGCGCCAGCAGCAAGGGACAGGGGACCTACGAGCAGTACTTC	CASSKGQGTYEQYF
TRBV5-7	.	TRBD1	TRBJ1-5	TGTGCCAGCAGCCGGGGACAGGGGCTCTGTCAGCCCCAGCATTTT	CASSRGQGLCQPQHF
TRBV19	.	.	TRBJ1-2	TGTGCCAGTAGTCGGACAGTCGCTAACTATGGCTACACCTTC	CASSRTVANYGYTF
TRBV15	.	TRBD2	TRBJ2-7	TGTGCCACCAGCAGAGATCGGGCTAGCGGTCCCTACGAGCAGTACTTC	CATSRDRASGPYEQYF
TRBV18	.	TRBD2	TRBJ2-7	TGTGCCAGCTCACCTTATACCGGGACTAGCGGGATCTACGAGCAGTACTTC	CASSPYTGTSGIYEQYF
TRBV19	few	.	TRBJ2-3	TGTGCCAGTAGTATAGATGGGTACACAGATACGCAGTATTTT	CASSIDGYTDTQYF
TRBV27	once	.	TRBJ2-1	TGTGCCAGCAGTTTATCGAAGAAAAGCTCCTACAATGAGCAGTTCTTC	CASSLSKKSSYNEQFF
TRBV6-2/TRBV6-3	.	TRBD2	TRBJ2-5	TGTGCCAGCAGCGTACACGGACTAGCGGGGGTCGGGGGAGAGACCCAGTACTTC	CASSVHGLAGVGGETQYF
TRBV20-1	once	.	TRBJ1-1	TGCAGTGCTAGTTGGACGGGCGTTACCACTGAAGCTTTCTTT	CSASWTGVTTEAFF
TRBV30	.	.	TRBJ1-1	TGTGCCTGGAGTTCCGGCACTGAAGCTTTCTTT	CAWSSGTEAFF
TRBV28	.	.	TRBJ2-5	TGTGCCAGCAATGAAATAGCGGAAGAAGAGACCCAGTACTTC	CASNEIAEEETQYF
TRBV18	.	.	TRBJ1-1	TGTGCCAGCTCACCAGGCAGGGACACTGAAGCTTTCTTT	CASSPGRDTEAFF